Described below is a single TCR beta chain sequence and its context. This entry is derived from a study of T cell responses to AZD1222 COVID-19 vaccine. Clones were read by immunoSEQ multiplex PCR, and TCRdb kept only the in-frame ones, dropping some. The sample contains 110,000 to 150,000 clones, roughly nine tenths of which appear only once. Germline V lookup: CDR1 KGHSH, CDR2 LQKENI. V shed 1 base and J 1 base; nucleotides not matched to a gene: 2. The CDR3 has 16 residues. This chain uses TRBV18 with TRBJ2-2, with TRBD1 identical over 8 bases. The source of this sequence is an adult in good health. The sample consisted of peripheral blood, taken on day 0 of AZD1222 vaccination. The CDR3 is CASSPLGQGNTGELFF. The CDR3 region has the DNA TGTGCCAGCTCACCACTCGGACAGGGGAACACCGGGGAGCTGTTTTTT.